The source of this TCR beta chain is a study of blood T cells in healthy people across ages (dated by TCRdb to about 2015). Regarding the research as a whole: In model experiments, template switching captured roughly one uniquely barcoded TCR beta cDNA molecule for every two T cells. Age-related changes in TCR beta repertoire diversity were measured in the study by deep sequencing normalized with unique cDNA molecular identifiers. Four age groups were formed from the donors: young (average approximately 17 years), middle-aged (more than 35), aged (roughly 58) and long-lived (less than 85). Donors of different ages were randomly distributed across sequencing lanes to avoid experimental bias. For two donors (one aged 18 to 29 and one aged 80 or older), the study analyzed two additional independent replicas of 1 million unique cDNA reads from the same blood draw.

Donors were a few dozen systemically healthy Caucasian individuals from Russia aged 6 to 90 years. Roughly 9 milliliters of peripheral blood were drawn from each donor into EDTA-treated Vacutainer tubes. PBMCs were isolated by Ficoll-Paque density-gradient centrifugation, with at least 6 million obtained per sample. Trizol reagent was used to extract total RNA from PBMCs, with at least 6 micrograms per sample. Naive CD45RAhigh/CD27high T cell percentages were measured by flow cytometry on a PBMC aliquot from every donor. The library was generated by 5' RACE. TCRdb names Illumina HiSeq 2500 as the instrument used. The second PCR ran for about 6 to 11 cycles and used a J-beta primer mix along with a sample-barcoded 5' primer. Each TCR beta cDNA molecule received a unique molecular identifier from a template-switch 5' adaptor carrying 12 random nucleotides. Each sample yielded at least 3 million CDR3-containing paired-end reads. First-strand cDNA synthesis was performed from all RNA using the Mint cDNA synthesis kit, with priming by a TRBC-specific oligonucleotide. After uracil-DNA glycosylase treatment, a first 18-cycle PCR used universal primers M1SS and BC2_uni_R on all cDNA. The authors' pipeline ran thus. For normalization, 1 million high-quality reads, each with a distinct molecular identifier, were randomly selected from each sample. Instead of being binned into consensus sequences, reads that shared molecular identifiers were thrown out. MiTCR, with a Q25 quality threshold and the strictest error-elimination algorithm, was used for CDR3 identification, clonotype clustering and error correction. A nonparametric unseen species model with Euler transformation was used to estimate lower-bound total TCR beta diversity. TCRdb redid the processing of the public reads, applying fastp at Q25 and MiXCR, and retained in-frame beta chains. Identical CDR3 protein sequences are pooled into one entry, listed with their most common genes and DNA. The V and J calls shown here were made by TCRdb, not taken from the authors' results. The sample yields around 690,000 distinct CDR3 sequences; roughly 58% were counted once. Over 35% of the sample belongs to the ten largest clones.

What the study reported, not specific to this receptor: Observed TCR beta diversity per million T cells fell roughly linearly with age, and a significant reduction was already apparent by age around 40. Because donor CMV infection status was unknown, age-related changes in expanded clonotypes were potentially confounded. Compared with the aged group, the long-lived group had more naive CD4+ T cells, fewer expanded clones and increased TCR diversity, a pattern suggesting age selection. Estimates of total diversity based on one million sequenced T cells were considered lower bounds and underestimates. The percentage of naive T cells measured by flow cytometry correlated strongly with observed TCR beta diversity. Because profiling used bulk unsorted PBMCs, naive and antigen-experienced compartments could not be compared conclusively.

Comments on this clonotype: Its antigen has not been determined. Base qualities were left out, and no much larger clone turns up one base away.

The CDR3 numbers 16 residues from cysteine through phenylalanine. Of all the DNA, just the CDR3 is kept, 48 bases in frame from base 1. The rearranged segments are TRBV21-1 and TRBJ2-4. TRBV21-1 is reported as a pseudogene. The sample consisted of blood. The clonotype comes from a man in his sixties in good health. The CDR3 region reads CASSNCGILAKNIQYF. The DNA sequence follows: TGTGCCAGCAGCAATTGTGGCATTCTAGCCAAAAACATTCAGTACTTC.